The 11 T cell receptor beta chains reported below all come from one sample, sequenced in a study of technical replicates of blood from a handful of donors. The method was immunoSEQ multiplex PCR; TCRdb's version includes in-frame clones alone and lacks a portion of them. The data hold fewer than 100,000 clones, with 95% to 98% observed a single time. The specimen was T cells isolated from PBMCs. These receptors all come from a human donor in good health.

This clone was detected once. Written as DNA, the CDR3 is TGTGCCTGGACGTATTCGAGAGAAAAACTGTTTTTT. Protein product: CAWTYSREKLFF. This sequence joins TRBV30 and TRBJ1-4, with unresolved D. Germline CDR1 GTSNPN, CDR2 SVGIG (reference sequence). The CDR3 loop spans 12 amino acids. V lost 4 bases and J 8 bases, leaving 11 bases between the germline ends.

This clone was recorded only once. This CDR3 is CASSRTGGLDEQYF. CDR3 coding DNA: TGTGCCAGCTCGCGGACAGGGGGCTTAGACGAGCAGTACTTC. This chain connects TRBV18 to TRBJ2-7, with 11 bases aligning to TRBD1. Per the germline V gene, CDR1 is KGHSH and CDR2 is LQKENI. The CDR3 extends over 14 amino acids. The J segment lost 5 bases and the V segment lost 6 bases, leaving 6 bases of the junction unmatched. The variable domain in full, with the rest retrieved from reference TRBV18 and TRBJ2-7, is NAGVMQNPRHLVRRRGQEARLRCSPMKGHSHVYWYRQLPEEGLKFMVYLQKENIIDESGMPKERFSAEFPKEGPSILRIQQVVRGDSAAYFCASSRTGGLDEQYFGPGTRLTVT.

The chain joins TRBV5-1 to TRBJ1-2; TRBD1 matches 8 bases. V lost 6 bases and J lost 4; bases outside the gene matches: 11. The CDR3 is 15 residues long. Germline CDR1 is SGHRS and CDR2 is YFSETQ. The CDR3 sequence is CASTPSDRESYGYTF. DNA of the CDR3: TGCGCCAGCACCCCCTCGGACAGGGAGTCCTATGGCTACACCTTC.

The V gene is TRBV6-6, the J gene TRBJ1-5; a possible D gene is TRBD1 (6 bases). V was pared by 10 bases and J by 3 bases, with 10 bases between. The germline V gene encodes CDR1 MNHNY and CDR2 SVGAGI (reference sequence). The CDR3 is 12 residues long. CDR3 sequence: CAIGQPNQPQHF. As DNA, the CDR3 is TGTGCCATTGGACAGCCCAATCAGCCCCAGCATTTT.

The genes are TRBV28 and TRBJ1-1; unclear D gene. Germline CDR1 MDHEN, CDR2 SYDVKM. The CDR3 runs 14 residues. The V and J ends lost 6 bases and 1 base respectively, with 12 bases between them. The CDR3 is CASSAPYQNTEAFF. DNA of the CDR3: TGTGCCAGCAGCGCACCCTACCAGAACACTGAAGCTTTCTTT.

The V call is TRBV5-1, the J call TRBJ2-5; TRBD2 might be the D (5 bases). The CDR3 is 14 amino acids. CDR1 is SGHRS and CDR2 is YFSETQ in the germline V gene. Trimming cost V 0 bases and J 3 bases, with 9 bases left between them. CDR3 in amino acids: CASSLALAKETQYF. The CDR3 DNA follows: TGCGCCAGCAGCTTGGCCTTAGCGAAAGAGACCCAGTACTTC. The complete variable domain, with remaining parts taken from reference TRBV5-1 and TRBJ2-5, reads KAGVTQTPRYLIKTRGQQVTLSCSPISGHRSVSWYQQTPGQGLQFLFEYFSETQRNKGNFPGRFSGRQFSNSRSEMNVSTLELGDSALYLCASSLALAKETQYFGPGTRLLVL.

V and J are TRBV5-1 and TRBJ1-2, with D possibly TRBD1 on 6 matching bases. This CDR3 has 17 residues. Germline lookup yields CDR1 SGHRS and CDR2 YFSETQ. V was pared by 0 bases and J by 2 bases, with 17 bases between. CDR3 nucleotide sequence: TGCGCCAGCAGCTTGGTGCGAAGGGGGACATCGAACTATGGCTACACCTTC. The encoded protein is CASSLVRRGTSNYGYTF.

The chain uses TRBV5-1 and TRBJ2-3; D gene ambiguous. CDR3 length: 12 amino acids. V lost 4 bases, J lost 6 bases, and 9 bases lay in between. In germline, CDR1 is SGHRS, CDR2 YFSETQ. In DNA, the CDR3 is TGCGCCAGCAGCCTCGACTTGGATACGCAGTATTTT. Protein sequence: CASSLDLDTQYF.

The chain links TRBV10-3 to TRBJ2-7; TRBD2 might be the D (5 bases). The CDR3 extends over 14 amino acids. Germline CDR1 is ENHRY and CDR2 is SYGVKD. V lost 0 bases, J lost 5 bases, and 11 bases lay in between. Here the CDR3 reads CAISESRDQDEQYF. CDR3 nucleotide sequence: TGTGCCATCAGTGAGTCCCGGGATCAAGACGAGCAGTACTTC.

This chain connects TRBV18 to TRBJ2-7; 8 positions match TRBD1. J lost 4 bases, V lost 2 bases, and 7 bases had no gene match. In germline, CDR1 is KGHSH, CDR2 LQKENI. The CDR3 length is 15 residues. CDR3 bases: TGTGCCAGCTCACCAAGGGCAGGGGGCGAATACGAGCAGTACTTC. Residues: CASSPRAGGEYEQYF.

The chain employs TRBV18 and TRBJ2-3; D is ambiguous. Germline CDR1 reads KGHSH; CDR2 reads LQKENI. The length of the CDR3 is 16 residues. The germline V and J ends were trimmed by 3 bases and 2 bases, with 15 bases remaining between them. The CDR3 nucleotides read TGTGCCAGCTCACCCGGCTGGTCGGCGGTCACAGATACGCAGTATTTT. As protein: CASSPGWSAVTDTQYF.